This TCR beta chain appears in the sequencing data of a study of regulatory T cells in long-lasting Graves disease. Arm-PCR of CDR3 regions and iRepertoire HTBI primers were the basis on which TCR beta libraries were built. Using its own MiXCR run on the multiplex PCR reads, TCRdb lists one record per CDR3 protein. The table includes under 800,000 distinct CDR3 sequences, roughly 15% detected once. The CDR3 totals 17 residues. Germline-derived CDR1 and CDR2 are SSHAT and FNYEAQ (reference sequence). Details on this clonotype: One end of the junction fails to match germline, which may point to a read error.

Time point described: newly diagnosed GD, antithyroid drugs for less than 3 months. PBMCs were the source of the RNA used for TCR sequencing. Collection of peripheral blood (roughly 9.7 milliliters) was done using EDTA tubes. These data are also associated with another study on T cells in Graves' hyperthyroidism and ophthalmopathy. From that report: The HTBI primer set was used in a first-round RT-PCR of the TCR CDR3.

The receptor was derived from a woman aged 25-40 years with Graves disease. V and J are TRBV7-7 and TRBJ2-3, with D possibly TRBD1 on 5 matching bases. The source was peripheral blood mononuclear cells (PBMCs), collected at new diagnosis, from a patient treated with antithyroid drugs. Here the CDR3 reads CASSLAGPGTGTDTQYF. Here the CDR3 DNA reads TGTGCTAGCAGCTTAGCAGGGCCGGGCACAGGCACAGATACGCAGTATTTT.